Below are 24 T cell receptor beta chains sequenced from a single sample in a study of T-cell memory formation after mild COVID-19. TCRdb re-called the 5' RACE reads with MiXCR, one entry per CDR3 protein. The sample records tens of thousands of distinct CDR3 sequences, about 7% being singletons. Material: PBMCs or a T cell subset sorted from them (not recorded which). These receptors originate from a man in his late teens or twenties who had mild COVID-19 (a few samples of this study predate the infection). Cell type and time point are not known.

The table lists this clonotype with a few counts. This chain links TRBV10-3 with TRBJ2-2; 11 nucleotides align to TRBD2. J lost 0 bases, V lost 6 bases, and 3 bases had no gene match. The CDR3 is made up of 16 amino acids. Germline lookup yields CDR1 ENHRY and CDR2 SYGVKD. The CDR3 loop is CAISGTSGTNTGELFF. The CDR3 DNA follows: TGTGCCATCAGCGGGACTAGCGGTACGAACACCGGGGAGCTGTTTTTT.

This chain connects TRBV24-1 to TRBJ2-3; D not certain. Germline CDR1 is KGHDR and CDR2 is SFDVKD. Trimming removed 0 bases at V and 3 bases at J, with 3 bases between. There are 13 residues in the CDR3. The CDR3 sequence is CATSDLVTDTQYF. The CDR3 nucleotides are TGTGCCACCAGTGATTTGGTTACAGATACGCAGTATTTT.

Judged by abundance, this clonotype is medium-sized. This chain uses TRBV5-1 with TRBJ2-5, with D maybe TRBD1 (5 bases). The V end was cut by 1 base, the J end by 4 bases, with 11 bases between. This CDR3 is built from 14 residues. Germline V gene lookup returns CDR1 SGHRS and CDR2 YFSETQ. The CDR3 loop reads CASSLTLQGETQYF. CDR3 DNA sequence: TGCGCCAGCAGCTTGACCCTCCAGGGAGAGACCCAGTACTTC.

The sample holds a few counts of this clonotype. The rearrangement uses TRBV2 and TRBJ2-6; TRBD1 aligns across 7 bases. Per germline, CDR1 SNHLY and CDR2 FYNNEI. The ends lost 3 bases at V and 4 bases at J; junction bases unmatched: 3. This CDR3 has 15 residues. As DNA, the CDR3 is TGTGCCAGCAGTGAGACAGGGCACGGGGCCAACGTCCTGACTTTC. It encodes CASSETGHGANVLTF.

The rearrangement uses TRBV7-6 and TRBJ1-2, with no clear D. Per germline, CDR1 SGHVS and CDR2 FNYEAQ. V shed 4 bases and J shed 6 bases, with 15 bases lying between them. The CDR3 consists of 14 residues. CDR3 DNA: TGTGCCAGCAGCTCCCCCGGGGAATACAATGGCTACACCTTC. It encodes CASSSPGEYNGYTF.

In its sample, this clonotype is medium-sized (0.01 to 0.1%). V and J are TRBV12-3 or TRBV12-4 and TRBJ2-5; D is ambiguous. V was clipped by 2 bases and J by 2 bases, with 9 bases between them. The CDR3 covers 14 residues. The CDR3 coding sequence is TGTGCCAGCAGTTTAAACTGGATACAAGAGACCCAGTACTTC. This gives the protein CASSLNWIQETQYF.

This clonotype was picked up many times. The chain combines TRBV7-2 with TRBJ2-2; TRBD1 aligns across 8 bases. The germline gives CDR1 SGHTA, CDR2 FQGNSA. V shed 4 bases and J 5 bases; nucleotides not matched to a gene: 12. CDR3 size: 17 residues. DNA for the CDR3: TGTGCCAGCAGCTCGGCTCTCCGGGACAGGACTACCGGGGAGCTGTTTTTT. Translation: CASSSALRDRTTGELFF.

This clonotype occurred many times. The CDR3 protein is CASSYSGAEYEQYF. The CDR3 nucleotides are TGTGCCAGCAGTTATAGCGGGGCCGAATACGAGCAGTACTTC. The genes are TRBV28 and TRBJ2-7, with TRBD2 matching 8 bases. This CDR3 has 14 amino acids. With 4 bases clipped from V and 4 bases from J, the junction kept 6 bases outside the gene matches. From germline, CDR1 is MDHEN and CDR2 SYDVKM.

J is TRBJ1-5 and V is TRBV18; tentatively, D is TRBD1 (6 bases). Per the germline V gene, CDR1 is KGHSH and CDR2 is LQKENI. This CDR3 has 15 amino acids. Between the trimmed V and J ends, which lost 3 bases and 4 bases, there was a span of 13 bases. This CDR3 is CASSPGQPRNQPQHF. DNA of the CDR3: TGTGCCAGCTCACCCGGACAGCCGCGTAATCAGCCCCAGCATTTT.

The CDR3 DNA reads TGCAGCGTTGAAGACGGCCAGGGCGGCTTCTTC. It translates to CSVEDGQGGFF. This chain links TRBV29-1 with TRBJ2-1; TRBD1 is a possible D gene (5 bases). Trimming shortened V by 0 bases and J by 16 bases, and 13 bases separated the two germline ends. The germline V gene encodes CDR1 SQVTM and CDR2 ANQGSEA. The CDR3 has 11 residues.

As concerns this clonotype: The junction departs from germline at one end; a sequencing error may be responsible. CDR3 sequence (DNA): TGTGCCAGAAGCTTAGGGACCCAAGGCAATCAGCCCCAGCATTTT. Its translation is CARSLGTQGNQPQHF. The rearrangement links TRBV7-2 to TRBJ1-5; a weak D match, TRBD1 (5 bases). There are 15 residues in the CDR3. CDR1 is SGHTA, CDR2 FQGNSA, per germline.

A few counts support this clonotype. V usage is TRBV7-2 and J usage is TRBJ2-1; 13 positions agree with TRBD2. The CDR3 sequence is 15 residues long. Germline V gene data show CDR1 as SGHTA and CDR2 as FQGNSA. J gave up 10 bases and V 5 bases, and 8 bases lay outside the gene matches. In nucleotides, the CDR3 is TGTGCCAGCAGCGGGACCCGGACTAGCGGGGGAGAGCAGTTCTTC. The encoded protein is CASSGTRTSGGEQFF. The full variable domain, in which reference TRBV7-2 and TRBJ2-1 provide the parts outside the CDR3, is GAGVSQSPSNKVTEKGKDVELRCDPISGHTALYWYRQSLGQGLEFLIYFQGNSAPDKSGLPSDRFSAERTGGSVSTLTIQRTQQEDSAVYLCASSGTRTSGGEQFFGPGTRLTVL.

This clonotype was counted a few times. The gene calls are TRBV7-2 and TRBJ1-1; tentative D call: TRBD1 (5 bases). This CDR3 has 13 amino acids. Germline CDR1 reads SGHTA; CDR2 reads FQGNSA. Between the trimmed V and J ends, which lost 5 bases and 2 bases, there was a span of 9 bases. The CDR3 region is CASSTDRNTEAFF. The CDR3 nucleotides are TGTGCCAGCAGCACAGACAGAAACACTGAAGCTTTCTTT.

J is TRBJ2-6 and V is TRBV9; a possible D gene is TRBD2 (6 bases). CDR1 is SGDLS, CDR2 YYNGEE, per germline. V lost 3 bases and J 5 bases, leaving 15 bases between the germline ends. The CDR3 is 16 amino acids. DNA for the CDR3: TGTGCCAGCAGCGCCCGGGGGTCTCTGAGGGCCAACGTCCTGACTTTC. This encodes CASSARGSLRANVLTF.

The chain links TRBV10-3 to TRBJ2-1; 9 nucleotides align to TRBD2. V trimming: 0 bases; J trimming: 6 bases; junction bases outside the gene matches: 18. CDR1 and CDR2 (germline): ENHRY, SYGVKD. The CDR3 has 20 amino acids. As DNA, the CDR3 is TGTGCCATCAGTGAGTCCGGTAGTCGGCGCGACCCTAGCGGGATCAATGAGCAGTTCTTC. This encodes CAISESGSRRDPSGINEQFF.

The chain uses TRBV29-1 and TRBJ2-5, with D unclear. The CDR3 consists of 12 residues. The ends were cut back, 3 bases at V and 5 bases at J, with 10 bases in the middle. Germline CDR1 SQVTM, CDR2 ANQGSEA. The CDR3 nucleotides read TGCAGCGTTGACCCACTCCAGGAGACCCAGTACTTC. It specifies CSVDPLQETQYF.

The chain recombines TRBV5-1 with TRBJ1-2; TRBD1 matches 8 bases. The CDR3 covers 14 residues. V shed 7 bases, J shed 6 bases, and the junction held 11 bases outside the gene matches. Germline values: CDR1 SGHRS, CDR2 YFSETQ. This chain's CDR3 is CASSTRTGTDGYTF. As DNA, the CDR3 is TGCGCCAGCTCAACTCGGACAGGGACGGATGGCTACACCTTC.

V usage is TRBV29-1 and J usage is TRBJ2-5; 8 bases align to TRBD2. Trimming removed 1 base from V and 7 bases from J; junction bases left unmatched: 5. Germline values: CDR1 SQVTM, CDR2 ANQGSEA. CDR3 size: 13 residues. CDR3 region: CSVEGAGEGTQYF. The DNA for the CDR3 is TGCAGCGTTGAAGGAGCGGGGGAAGGGACCCAGTACTTC.

This clonotype was seen at least ten times. The chain combines TRBV5-1 with TRBJ2-7; D is perhaps TRBD1 (6 bases). The CDR3 spans 14 residues. Germline V gene sequence: CDR1 SGHRS, CDR2 YFSETQ. Between the trimmed V and J ends, which lost 2 bases and 3 bases, there was a span of 12 bases. Here the CDR3 DNA reads TGCGCCAGCAGCTTTATGGACAGCAGCTACGAGCAGTACTTC. Translated: CASSFMDSSYEQYF.

This clonotype was seen more than once but under ten times. The chain is built from TRBV12-3 or TRBV12-4 and TRBJ2-2; D is unclear. This CDR3 is built from 12 residues. The ends were cut back, 6 bases at V and 1 base at J, with 3 bases in the middle. The DNA for the CDR3 is TGTGCCAGCAGCGGGAACACCGGGGAGCTGTTTTTT. This sequence encodes CASSGNTGELFF.

CDR3 region: CAISKGQEEGTNEKLFF. The DNA for the CDR3 is TGTGCCATCAGTAAGGGGCAGGAAGAAGGAACTAATGAAAAACTGTTTTTT. The gene calls are TRBV10-3 and TRBJ1-4; a possible D gene is TRBD1 (5 bases). The CDR3 has 17 amino acids. V was trimmed by 5 bases and J by 1 base, leaving 17 bases between them. The V gene's germline CDR1 is ENHRY and CDR2 SYGVKD.

This clonotype is classed as medium-sized (0.01 to 0.1%). The chain uses TRBV7-2 and TRBJ1-5; unclear D gene. Trimming shortened V by 2 bases and J by 2 bases, and 4 bases separated the two germline ends. Germline assignment: CDR1 SGHTA and CDR2 FQGNSA. This CDR3 comprises 13 residues. The CDR3 DNA follows: TGTGCCAGCAGCTTATCCGGCAATCAGCCCCAGCATTTT. Translation: CASSLSGNQPQHF.

This rearrangement joins TRBV6-2 or TRBV6-3 to TRBJ1-2; 12 bases are shared with TRBD1. The CDR3 is 18 amino acids. Germline loops: CDR1 MNHEY, CDR2 SVGEGT. Trimming at V came to 2 bases and at J to 3 bases, leaving 10 bases not matched to a gene. CDR3 protein: CASSYPSRDRGRYYGYTF. CDR3 in DNA: TGTGCCAGCAGTTACCCATCCCGGGACAGGGGGCGATACTATGGCTACACCTTC.

The table lists this clonotype with a few counts. One end of the junction varies from germline; a read error may be responsible. The chain is built from TRBV7-2 and TRBJ2-3; tentatively, D is TRBD1 (7 bases). The CDR3 covers 13 residues. CDR1 SGHTA and CDR2 FQGNSA come from the germline V gene. CDR3 in amino acids: CASSFGPRGVSTF. CDR3 in DNA: TGTGCCAGCAGCTTTGGCCCCAGGGGGGTGTCAACATTT.